The next 4 T cell receptor beta chains were all read from a single sample in a study of identical twins. TCRdb reprocessed the 5' RACE reads via MiXCR and lists one record per CDR3 protein. In the table there are around 530,000 distinct CDR3 sequences, about 16% of which are singletons. Another study also made use of these data, one on yellow fever vaccine responses in identical twins.

The material sequenced was CD4+ T cells sorted from blood. Every receptor here comes from a woman aged 18-29 years in good health.

The sample holds a few counts of this clonotype. The rearrangement links TRBV3-1 to TRBJ2-5; no reliable D call. The CDR3 contains 14 residues. V lost 2 bases and J 2 bases, leaving 9 bases between the germline ends. Germline lookup yields CDR1 LGHDT and CDR2 YNNKEL (reference sequence). As DNA, the CDR3 is TGTGCCAGCAGCCAATTGGTGGTACAAGAGACCCAGTACTTC. This encodes CASSQLVVQETQYF.

This chain joins TRBV12-3 or TRBV12-4 and TRBJ2-2; 9 nucleotides match TRBD2. This CDR3 spans 17 amino acids. Trimming cost V 3 bases and J 6 bases; bases outside gene matches: 11. This CDR3 reads CASSFSRLAGSPGELFF. The CDR3 DNA follows: TGTGCCAGCAGTTTTAGTCGGCTAGCGGGATCGCCCGGGGAGCTGTTTTTT.

The V and J genes are TRBV7-3 and TRBJ2-1; D is ambiguous. Trimming left V 2 bases short and J 5 bases short, with 4 bases between. This CDR3 spans 12 amino acids. CDR1 and CDR2 (germline): SGHTA, FQGTGA. Written as DNA, the CDR3 is TGTGCCAGCAGCTTATTCGACAATGAGCAGTTCTTC. Its translation: CASSLFDNEQFF.

This clonotype was found a few times. The V gene is TRBV20-1, the J gene TRBJ2-3, with D hard to call. Germline-derived CDR1 and CDR2 are DFQATT and SNEGSKA (reference sequence). The CDR3 covers 16 residues. V was shortened by 3 bases and J by 0 bases, with 16 bases between the two germline ends. CDR3 DNA: TGCAGTGCTAGTTCTTTCGTAGCAGTTAGCACAGATACGCAGTATTTT. Residues: CSASSFVAVSTDTQYF.